This T cell receptor (beta chain) was sequenced for a study of blood T cell repertoires in COVID-19. Study in general: Acute and convalescent COVID-19 samples came from the United States, Italy and Spain. Sources were T cells, B-cell-depleted T cells, or PBMCs; the material itself was cDNA or gDNA.

V lost 3 bases to trimming and J lost 1 base, with 6 bases between them. CDR1 is SGHVS and CDR2 is FQNEAQ in the germline V gene. The CDR3 has 13 amino acids. Concerning this clone: Additional DNA sequences in this sample encode the identical CDR3.

Original analysis: Quantification of nucleated cells was approximated via reference gene primer amplification. Repertoires were generated with immunoSEQ multiplex PCR, while TCRdb's copy carries only in-frame clones and drops some. The DNA was the basis for D and trimming; V, J and clone size are from that table. The table shows over 65,000 clones, with more than 75% occurring only once. The sequence came from a human donor in a cohort sampled during active COVID-19. The specimen sequenced was peripheral blood. J is TRBJ1-1 and V is TRBV7-8; possible D gene TRBD1, 6 bases. CDR3 loop: CASSLTGNTEAFF. The CDR3 bases are TGTGCCAGCAGCTTGACAGGGAACACTGAAGCTTTCTTT. The full variable domain, in which reference TRBV7-8 and TRBJ1-1 provide the parts outside the CDR3, is GAGVSQSPRYKVAKRGQDVALRCDPISGHVSLFWYQQALGQGPEFLTYFQNEAQLDKSGLPSDRFFAERPEGSVSTLKIQRTQQEDSAVYLCASSLTGNTEAFFGQGTRLTVV.